The 14 T cell receptor beta chains in this list originate from one sample, sequenced in a study of cytomegalovirus exposure and HLA in healthy donors. Use of 60 Vbeta and 13 Jbeta primers characterized the PCR. TCRdb's copy holds only in-frame clones and misses some; the assay was immunoSEQ multiplex PCR. The profile shows 150,000 to 200,000 clones, roughly four fifths of them singletons. The specimen was PBMCs. Every receptor here comes from a man aged 50-60 years in good health and CMV-seronegative.

The gene calls are TRBV28 and TRBJ2-7; D unclear. Germline values: CDR1 MDHEN, CDR2 SYDVKM. The CDR3 has 14 residues. V lost 7 bases, J lost 3 bases, and 16 bases lay in between. The CDR3 reads CASTPFGDVYEQYF. The CDR3 DNA reads as TGTGCCAGCACCCCGTTCGGAGACGTCTACGAGCAGTACTTC.

This clone was detected only a few times. The chain carries TRBV5-6 and TRBJ1-4; D gene uncertain. The CDR3 covers 15 residues. Germline CDR1 reads SGHDT; CDR2 reads YYEEEE. Deletions cut 4 bases from V and 8 bases from J, with 18 bases between. CDR3 in amino acids: CASSAAGTPGEKLFF. The CDR3, as DNA: TGTGCCAGCAGCGCCGCGGGAACCCCGGGCGAAAAACTGTTTTTT.

The chain carries TRBV6-5 and TRBJ1-1, with unresolved D. CDR1 is MNHEY and CDR2 is SVGAGI in the germline V gene. V was shortened by 5 bases and J by 0 bases, with 10 bases between the two germline ends. This CDR3 is built from 14 residues. The CDR3 bases are TGTGCCAGCAGTCCAGGCCGATTGAACACTGAAGCTTTCTTT. Its protein product is CASSPGRLNTEAFF.

This sequence joins TRBV15 and TRBJ1-5; D call uncertain. Germline CDR1 reads LNHNV; CDR2 reads YYDKDF (reference sequence). This CDR3 has 15 residues. V was shortened by 1 base and J by 0 bases, with 7 bases between the two germline ends. CDR3 DNA sequence: TGTGCCACCAGCAGAGGCACAGTTAGCAATCAGCCCCAGCATTTT. This codes for CATSRGTVSNQPQHF.

The chain's CDR3 is CASSARLDRSYGYTF. DNA of the CDR3: TGTGCCAGCAGCGCTCGACTGGACAGGAGCTATGGCTACACCTTC. The genes are TRBV9 and TRBJ1-2; 7 nucleotides align to TRBD1. The CDR3 length is 15 residues. Germline assignment: CDR1 SGDLS and CDR2 YYNGEE. After removal of 3 bases from V and 4 bases from J, the junction contained 9 bases not matched to a gene.

This CDR3 is CASSPPWAGGYEQYF. The CDR3 nucleotides read TGCGCCAGCAGCCCCCCGTGGGCAGGGGGATACGAGCAGTACTTC. The chain carries TRBV4-1 and TRBJ2-5; TRBD1 agrees at 7 bases. The J call may be incorrect, as the DNA end agrees better with TRBJ2-7. CDR1 and CDR2 (germline): MGHRA, YSYEKL. CDR3 size: 15 residues.

This CDR3 reads CASSQGPLENTIYF. Written as DNA, the CDR3 is TGTGCCAGCAGCCAGGGCCCTCTGGAAAACACCATATATTTT. This chain joins TRBV11-2 and TRBJ1-3, with D possibly TRBD1 on 5 matching bases. Germline-derived CDR1 and CDR2 are SGHAT and FQNNGV. Deletions cut 5 bases from V and 6 bases from J, with 14 bases between. There are 14 residues in the CDR3.

V gene TRBV10-3 combines with J gene TRBJ2-1; D gene unclear. This CDR3 has 17 amino acids. Germline values: CDR1 ENHRY, CDR2 SYGVKD. With 4 bases removed from V and 0 bases from J, the gap between germline ends came to 16 bases. Written as DNA, the CDR3 is TGTGCCATCAGTGGGTATGTGGCTTCAAGCTCCTACAATGAGCAGTTCTTC. Residues: CAISGYVASSSYNEQFF.

The chain combines TRBV6-5 with TRBJ2-1; 11 bases map to TRBD2. The CDR3 is made up of 15 amino acids. The germline CDR1 and CDR2 sequences are MNHEY and SVGAGI. V lost 8 bases to trimming and J lost 4 bases; unmatched junction nucleotides: 7. In DNA form, the CDR3 reads TGTGCCAGCCTAAGAACTAGCGGGGGATACAATGAGCAGTTCTTC. Translation: CASLRTSGGYNEQFF.

The chain carries TRBV9 and TRBJ2-1, with 10 bases that match TRBD1. The CDR3 consists of 16 residues. Germline-derived CDR1 and CDR2 are SGDLS and YYNGEE. V gave up 0 bases and J gave up 4 bases; unmatched junction bases: 4. The CDR3 DNA is TGTGCCAGCAGCGTAGTTGGGACAGGGGCTTACAATGAGCAGTTCTTC. Amino acids: CASSVVGTGAYNEQFF.

The rearrangement links TRBV30 to TRBJ2-5, with a possible D match to TRBD2 (6 bases). The V and J ends lost 0 bases and 2 bases respectively, with 10 bases between them. The CDR3 has 14 residues. In germline, CDR1 is GTSNPN, CDR2 SVGIG (reference sequence). CDR3 sequence: CAWSVRAGQETQYF. DNA of the CDR3: TGTGCCTGGAGTGTACGGGCGGGACAAGAGACCCAGTACTTC. Drawing the rest from reference TRBV30 and TRBJ2-5, the complete variable domain is SQTIHQWPATLVQPVGSPLSLECTVEGTSNPNLYWYRQAAGRGLQLLFYSVGIGQISSEVPQNLSASRPQDRQFILSSKKLLLSDSGFYLCAWSVRAGQETQYFGPGTRLLVL.

The chain employs TRBV9 and TRBJ1-2; 7 positions match TRBD1. V lost 4 bases and J lost 4; bases outside the gene matches: 10. CDR3 size: 15 residues. The germline gives CDR1 SGDLS, CDR2 YYNGEE. Here the CDR3 reads CASSTRDRGFYGYTF. The CDR3 nucleotides are TGTGCCAGCAGCACCCGGGACAGAGGTTTCTATGGCTACACCTTC. The variable domain in full, with the rest retrieved from reference TRBV9 and TRBJ1-2, is DSGVTQTPKHLITATGQRVTLRCSPRSGDLSVYWYQQSLDQGLQFLIQYYNGEERAKGNILERFSAQQFPDLHSELNLSSLELGDSALYFCASSTRDRGFYGYTFGSGTRLTVV.

On this clone: Other DNA sequences of this sample code for an identical CDR3. The V gene is TRBV19, the J gene TRBJ2-1, with TRBD1 identical over 9 bases. From germline, CDR1 is LNHDA and CDR2 SQIVND (reference sequence). The ends lost 2 bases at V and 4 bases at J; junction bases unmatched: 3. This CDR3 has 15 residues. In DNA, the CDR3 is TGTGCCAGTAGTATAACGGGACAGGGTTACAATGAGCAGTTCTTC. It translates to CASSITGQGYNEQFF.

The CDR3 spells CASSSGTDRTYEQYF. CDR3 in DNA: TGTGCCAGCAGCTCCGGGACAGACAGGACCTACGAGCAGTACTTC. This chain connects TRBV6-5 to TRBJ2-7; 7 bases line up with TRBD1. This CDR3 contains 15 residues. The V gene end was trimmed by 6 bases and the J gene end by 2 bases; junction bases not matched to a gene: 10. Germline CDR1 reads MNHEY; CDR2 reads SVGAGI.